This TCR beta chain was documented in a study of cytomegalovirus exposure and HLA in healthy donors. These donors counted as nominally healthy when sampled, but unrecorded immune exposures were likely. The PCR used 60 Vbeta and 13 Jbeta primers. Repertoires were generated with immunoSEQ multiplex PCR, while TCRdb's copy carries only in-frame clones and drops some. The sample has about 190,000 clones, around 81% seen once. Study-wide results and limits: In an earlier analysis, most TCR beta V segments were productive about 87% or about 30% of the time. Most TCRs appeared rarely, but some public TCRs recurred in many donors.

In regard to this clone: As yet, its antigen is unknown.

The CDR3 is 15 amino acids. V lost 2 bases and J lost 0, with 10 bases in between. In germline, CDR1 is SGHKS, CDR2 YYEKEE (reference sequence). This rearrangement joins TRBV5-5 to TRBJ2-3; the D gene is possibly TRBD1 (5 bases). The sample taken for sequencing was PBMCs. The sequence was collected from a young man in good health and CMV-seronegative. CDR3 sequence (DNA): TGTGCCAGCAGCTTTGCAGGGCCGAGCACAGATACGCAGTATTTT. This codes for CASSFAGPSTDTQYF.